Reported below is one T cell receptor (beta chain). The target antigen is unknown. This sample was taken from a study of human versus mouse CDR3 diversity and MHC coevolution. Study background: Samples had between roughly 0.6 x 10^7 and 1.8 x 10^7 valid reads. Broader study findings: Mice had fewer CDR3 deletions and insertions than humans on average. About 1.6 million TCR beta clonotypes were estimated for humans, the largest repertoire.

Using immunoSEQ multiplex PCR, the repertoire was profiled, and TCRdb retains in-frame clones only, with some absent. The repertoire consists of 55,000 to 65,000 clones, with approximately 94% occurring once and the leading ten covering 15% to 20%. Germline-derived CDR1 and CDR2 are ENHRY and SYGVKD. V trimming: 4 bases; J trimming: 2 bases; junction bases outside the gene matches: 1. There are 15 residues in the CDR3. Sequencing used naive CD4+ T cells from blood. Specified subset: CD45RO-negative CD62L-positive naive CD4 T cells. The TCR sequence derives from a person aged 55 to 75 in good health. The chain has TRBV10-3 and TRBJ2-2; the match to TRBD2 covers 10 bases. The DNA for the CDR3 is TGTGCCATCAGTGGACTAGCGGGTAACACCGGGGAGCTGTTTTTT. The encoded protein is CAISGLAGNTGELFF.